This TCR beta chain was recorded in a study of cytotoxic CD8 clonotypes in ibrutinib-treated CLL. Trimming removed 3 bases from V and 5 bases from J; junction bases left unmatched: 9. This CDR3 has 16 residues. Germline V gene data show CDR1 as KGHSH and CDR2 as LQKENI. Repertoires were generated with immunoSEQ multiplex PCR, while TCRdb's copy carries only in-frame clones and drops some. Of some 70,000 clones in the sample, 75% to 95% were seen once. The sample here was PBMCs, taken after 12 months of ibrutinib treatment. This TCR was recovered from a human donor with chronic lymphocytic leukemia. The chain joins TRBV18 to TRBJ2-3, with 9 bases matching TRBD2. CDR3: CASSPGLALQGDTQYF. The CDR3 nucleotides are TGTGCCAGCTCACCGGGACTAGCACTTCAGGGAGATACGCAGTATTTT.